This TCR beta chain was documented in a study of T cells after somatic rescue of genetic block. This clone was detected once. TCRdb keeps only in-frame clones here, not all; method: immunoSEQ multiplex PCR. The table lists tens of thousands of clones, more than 80% of them singletons. Germline V lookup: CDR1 LGHNA, CDR2 YSLEER. The CDR3 is made up of 15 amino acids. With 4 bases removed from V and 4 bases from J, the gap between germline ends came to 14 bases. The clonotype comes from a young woman. The material sequenced was peripheral blood mononuclear cells (PBMCs). The V gene is TRBV4-3, the J gene TRBJ1-5; D remains unclear. In DNA, the CDR3 is TGCGCCAGCAGCCTACTTCCGGACCCTAATCAGCCCCAGCATTTT. The encoded protein is CASSLLPDPNQPQHF.